The rows below give T cell receptor beta chains drawn from one sample of a study of blood T cell repertoires in COVID-19. Assay used: immunoSEQ multiplex PCR; TCRdb lists only in-frame clones, some missing. The sample shows over 90,000 clones, approximately 80% of them seen only once. Input material: peripheral blood. These TCRs come from a man older than 75 with COVID-19, enrolled during active disease. CDR3s include the opening cysteine and the closing phenylalanine or tryptophan. The order of the fields is V gene, clone size, D gene, J gene, CDR3 DNA, CDR3 protein. The D gene is left open where the match is weak. Size tells how often a clone was seen (once, few, many) or the class of an expanded clone, and some rows leave it out.

TRBV18	NA	TRBD1	TRBJ2-1	TGTGCCAGCTCACCAAACAGGGACAGCTACAATGAGCAGTTCTTC	CASSPNRDSYNEQFF
TRBV4-1	NA	NA	TRBJ2-2	TGCGCCAGCAGCCAAGATGGGACTTTCAACACCGGGGAGCTGTTTTTT	CASSQDGTFNTGELFF
TRBV7-3	NA	NA	TRBJ2-5	TGTGCCAGCAGCCCGGGAGTTCAAGAGACCCAGTACTTC	CASSPGVQETQYF
TRBV19	once	NA	TRBJ2-2	TGTGCCAGTAGTATAGGCTACAGCTACACCGGGGAGCTGTTTTTT	CASSIGYSYTGELFF
TRBV11-3	NA	TRBD2	TRBJ2-7	TGTGCCAGCAGCCCGGGACTAGGGGTATCCTACGAGCAGTACTTC	CASSPGLGVSYEQYF
TRBV19	NA	TRBD2	TRBJ2-1	TGTGCCAGTAGTATTTGGGCTAGCGGGGGGACCGATGAGCAGTTCTTC	CASSIWASGGTDEQFF
TRBV7-2	NA	NA	TRBJ2-5	TGTGCCAGCAGCCTCGGTGCGGCTAGCAGCCAAGAGACCCAGTACTTC	CASSLGAASSQETQYF
TRBV2	NA	NA	TRBJ1-2	TGTGCCAGCAGCGGGCAGGGAGGTGGTGGCTACACCTTC	CASSGQGGGGYTF
TRBV5-1	once	NA	TRBJ2-1	TGCGCCAGCAGTCGAATCGTAGATGAGCAGTTCTTC	CASSRIVDEQFF
TRBV6-5	once	TRBD2	TRBJ2-5	TGTGCCAGCCTCCGGGGTAGCGGGAATAGTGTGACCCAGTACTTC	CASLRGSGNSVTQYF
TRBV20-1	NA	TRBD2	TRBJ2-3	TGCAGTGCTAGTCTCCGGCTAGCGGGGCCGACAGATACGCAGTATTTT	CSASLRLAGPTDTQYF
TRBV2	NA	TRBD2	TRBJ2-7	TGTGCCAGCACTAGCGGTTCTGCGGACGAGCAGTACTTC	CASTSGSADEQYF
TRBV6-6	NA	NA	TRBJ1-5	TGTGCCAGCAGTTACTTTCGGGGGGGCCCCCAGCATTTT	CASSYFRGGPQHF
TRBV28	once	TRBD2	TRBJ2-5	TGTGCCAGCAGTTGGGCGGGAGGAAAAGAGACCCAGTACTTC	CASSWAGGKETQYF
TRBV18	NA	TRBD2	TRBJ2-7	TGTGCCAGCTCACTCACTAGCGACTCCTACGAGCAGTACTTC	CASSLTSDSYEQYF
TRBV3-1/TRBV3-2	NA	TRBD1	TRBJ1-1	TGTGCCAGCAGCCAAATCCGGGACAGCCACGCTTTCTTT	CASSQIRDSHAFF
TRBV20-1	NA	TRBD2	TRBJ2-3	TGCAGTGCTAGTCCCCTAGCGGGGGGGCTCGATACGCAGTATTTT	CSASPLAGGLDTQYF
TRBV6-2/TRBV6-3	NA	TRBD1	TRBJ1-4	TGTGCCAGCAGTTACGGGACAGGGGATAATGAAAAACTGTTTTTT	CASSYGTGDNEKLFF
TRBV10-3	few	TRBD1	TRBJ2-4	TGTGCCATCAGTGGACAGGGGGCTACCAAAAACATTCAGTACTTC	CAISGQGATKNIQYF
TRBV11-3	NA	NA	TRBJ2-1	TGTGCCAGCTCCCACGGAGCGGCCTCGGATGAGCAGTTCTTC	CASSHGAASDEQFF
TRBV14	NA	TRBD2	TRBJ2-1	TGTGCCAGCAGCCAGTCACTAGCGGGGAAGACATACAATGAGCAGTTCTTC	CASSQSLAGKTYNEQFF
TRBV7-3	NA	NA	TRBJ2-2	TGTGCCAGCAGCCCAGCGGTGCGGGGGAACACCGGGGAGCTGTTTTTT	CASSPAVRGNTGELFF
TRBV30	NA	NA	TRBJ1-6	TGTGCTTTGGGGGGTCCTAATTCACCCCTCCACTTT	CALGGPNSPLHF
TRBV15	NA	NA	TRBJ1-6	TGTGCCACCAGCAGAGATCTTGGCAGGCTAAGCTCCTATAATTCACCCCTCCACTTT	CATSRDLGRLSSYNSPLHF
TRBV5-4	NA	TRBD1	TRBJ2-7	TGTGCCAGCAGCTTGCCCCTGGGACAGGGGTTCAGCGAGCAGTACTTC	CASSLPLGQGFSEQYF
TRBV11-2	few	NA	TRBJ2-7	TGTGCCAGCAGCTTAGTTCAGGGGATTTCCTACGAGCAGTACTTC	CASSLVQGISYEQYF
TRBV4-1	few	TRBD1	TRBJ2-7	TGCGCCAGCAGCCAGAGCTTCCCCGGACAGGGGGGAGGCTCCTACGAGCAGTACTTC	CASSQSFPGQGGGSYEQYF
TRBV5-1	NA	NA	TRBJ1-1	TGCGCCAGCAGCCTGGGGACACAGAACACTGAAGCTTTCTTT	CASSLGTQNTEAFF
TRBV28	few	NA	TRBJ1-2	TGTGCCAGCAGTTTCCCAGAGGGCTCCTTCGGCTACACCTTC	CASSFPEGSFGYTF
TRBV18	NA	NA	TRBJ1-2	TGTGCCAGCTCACCGCAGGATGGTCTAGGCTACACCTTC	CASSPQDGLGYTF
TRBV3-1/TRBV3-2	few	NA	TRBJ1-3	TGTGCCAGCAGCCCAGGGATTGGAAACACCATATATTTT	CASSPGIGNTIYF
TRBV27	NA	TRBD1	TRBJ1-5	TGTGCCAGCAAGGGACAGGGGTATCAGCCCCAGCATTTT	CASKGQGYQPQHF
TRBV7-9	few	NA	TRBJ1-1	TGTGCCAGCAGCTTTTGGGGCGGGAACACTGAAGCTTTCTTT	CASSFWGGNTEAFF
TRBV30	NA	NA	TRBJ1-2	TGTGCCTGGAGTGTACAGGGAGGGGGTCCTGATGGCTACACCTTC	CAWSVQGGGPDGYTF
TRBV27	NA	NA	TRBJ2-7	TGTGCCAGAGACAGGTATCAAACCTACGAGCAGTACTTC	CARDRYQTYEQYF
TRBV6-5	NA	NA	TRBJ1-3	TGTGCCAGCACCCGCGGGTCCCCGCCTGGAAACACCATATATTTT	CASTRGSPPGNTIYF
TRBV25-1	NA	TRBD1	TRBJ2-6	TGTGCCAGCCAAATTACAGGGGGACCCTCTGGGGCCAACGTCCTGACTTTC	CASQITGGPSGANVLTF
TRBV7-2	NA	TRBD1	TRBJ1-1	TGTGCCAGCAGCCCGGGACAGCTAATGAACACTGAAGCTTTCTTT	CASSPGQLMNTEAFF
TRBV2	NA	TRBD1	TRBJ1-2	TGTGCCAGCGAAGGACAGGGCGGGAACTATGGCTACACCTTC	CASEGQGGNYGYTF
TRBV5-1	NA	TRBD1	TRBJ1-4	TGCGCCAGCAGCTCAGGACAGGGACGAGAAAAACTGTTTTTT	CASSSGQGREKLFF